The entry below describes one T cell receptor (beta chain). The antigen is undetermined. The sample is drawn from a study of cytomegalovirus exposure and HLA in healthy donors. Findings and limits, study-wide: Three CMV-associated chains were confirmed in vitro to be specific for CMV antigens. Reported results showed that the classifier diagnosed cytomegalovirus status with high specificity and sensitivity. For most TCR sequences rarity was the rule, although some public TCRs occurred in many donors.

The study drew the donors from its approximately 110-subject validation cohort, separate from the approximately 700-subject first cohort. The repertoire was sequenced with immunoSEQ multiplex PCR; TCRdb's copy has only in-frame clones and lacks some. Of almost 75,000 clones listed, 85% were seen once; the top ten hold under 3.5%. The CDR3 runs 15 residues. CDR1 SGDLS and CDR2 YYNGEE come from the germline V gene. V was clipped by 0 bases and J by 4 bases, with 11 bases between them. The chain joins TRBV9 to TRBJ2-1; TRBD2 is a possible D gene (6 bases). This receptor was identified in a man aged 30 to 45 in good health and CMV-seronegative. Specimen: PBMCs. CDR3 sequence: CASSVESSVYNEQFF. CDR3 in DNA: TGTGCCAGCAGCGTAGAGTCTAGCGTATACAATGAGCAGTTCTTC. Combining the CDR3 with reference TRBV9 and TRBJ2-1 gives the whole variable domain DSGVTQTPKHLITATGQRVTLRCSPRSGDLSVYWYQQSLDQGLQFLIQYYNGEERAKGNILERFSAQQFPDLHSELNLSSLELGDSALYFCASSVESSVYNEQFFGPGTRLTVL.